Shown below are 6 T cell receptor beta chains from a single sample sequenced in a study of control samples from healthy donors and cancer patients (dated by TCRdb to about 2020). The library relied on the immunoSEQ multiplex PCR assay. What TCRdb holds here is the immuneACCESS table cut down to in-frame rearrangements. Part of the clones is not present; checked against another copy, under half of the missing clones reflect an unresolved V gene, and the others are unexplained. Here the sample has over 150,000 clones; 90% occur a single time. The ten top clones hold approximately 1.5% of the sample. Sequencing used blood. Every receptor here comes from a woman between 50 and 59 years old in good health.

This CDR3 reads CASSQAGSEGRAFF. CDR3 in DNA: TGCGCCAGCAGCCAAGCTGGATCGGAGGGACGAGCTTTCTTT. The chain employs TRBV4-3 and TRBJ1-1; the D gene is possibly TRBD1 (5 bases). Germline V gene sequence: CDR1 LGHNA, CDR2 YSLEER. CDR3 size: 14 residues. Trimming pared 1 base from V and 10 bases from J, leaving 16 bases between.

This sequence joins TRBV6-1 and TRBJ2-7, with D unclear. Germline V gene lookup returns CDR1 MNHNS and CDR2 SASEGT. With 1 base removed from V and 4 bases from J, the gap between germline ends came to 2 bases. This CDR3 has 11 amino acids. CDR3 region: CASSEGYEQYF. The CDR3 DNA is TGTGCCAGCAGTGAAGGTTACGAGCAGTACTTC.

The chain uses TRBV18 and TRBJ1-2; 10 bases are shared with TRBD1. After removal of 3 bases from V and 8 bases from J, the junction contained 9 bases not matched to a gene. In germline, CDR1 is KGHSH, CDR2 LQKENI. The CDR3 runs to 15 residues. CDR3 sequence (DNA): TGTGCCAGCTCACCGAGCCGGGACAGGGGAGAAGGCTACACCTTC. It is translated as CASSPSRDRGEGYTF.

J is TRBJ2-2 and V is TRBV5-1, with 7 positions matching TRBD2. After removal of 2 bases from V and 5 bases from J, the junction contained 6 bases not matched to a gene. This CDR3 region has 15 residues. Germline CDR1 SGHRS, CDR2 YFSETQ. The CDR3 region has the DNA TGCGCCAGCAGCTTAGAGCGGGATAATACCGGGGAGCTGTTTTTT. Protein: CASSLERDNTGELFF.

The chain couples TRBV5-4 to TRBJ1-2; no clear D. The CDR3 totals 15 residues. Germline V gene sequence: CDR1 SGHNT, CDR2 YYREEE (reference sequence). V lost 3 bases, J lost 3 bases, and 15 bases lay in between. The CDR3 spells CASSSDGRPYYGYTF. The CDR3 nucleotides are TGTGCCAGCAGCTCAGACGGGCGGCCTTACTATGGCTACACCTTC.

This sequence joins TRBV12-5 and TRBJ1-1; 7 bases map to TRBD1. V gave up 1 base and J gave up 7 bases; unmatched junction bases: 6. The CDR3 is 14 residues long. Germline CDR1 LGHNT, CDR2 FRNRAP. CDR3 sequence: CASGLDHRGGEAFF. In DNA, the CDR3 is TGTGCTAGTGGTTTGGACCACAGGGGAGGTGAAGCTTTCTTT.